This entry lists 20 T cell receptor beta chains sequenced from one sample in a study of regulatory T cells in long-lasting Graves disease. Time point: newly diagnosed GD, antithyroid drugs for less than 3 months. PBMC-extracted RNA yielded the TCR library. HTBI primers from iRepertoire and Arm-PCR of CDR3 regions yielded the TCR beta libraries. A single record per CDR3 protein comes from TCRdb applying MiXCR to the multiplex PCR reads. The sample has about 380,000 distinct CDR3 sequences, around 16% seen once. This specimen was peripheral blood mononuclear cells (PBMCs), taken at new diagnosis, from a patient treated with antithyroid drugs. All receptors come from a female donor with Graves disease.

Comment on this clonotype: A much larger clone lies one base from this, so it may be a read error. The rearrangement links TRBV30 to TRBJ2-1, with a possible D match to TRBD2 (5 bases). CDR3 length: 15 residues. The germline V gene has CDR1 GTSNPN and CDR2 SVGIG (reference sequence). DNA of the CDR3: TGTGCCTGGAGCGGAACTAGGAGCTCCTACAATGAGCATTTCTTC. This sequence encodes CAWSGTRSSYNEHFF.

This clonotype came up many times. V is TRBV3-1 and J is TRBJ1-1, with 9 bases lining up with TRBD1. Germline CDR1 and CDR2: LGHDT and YNNKEL (reference sequence). The CDR3 loop spans 17 amino acids. V was pared by 3 bases and J by 4 bases, with 12 bases of the junction left unmatched. This CDR3 is CASSHPGQGRRGTEAFF. CDR3 nucleotides: TGTGCCAGCAGCCACCCCGGACAGGGGCGAAGGGGCACTGAAGCTTTCTTT.

The rearrangement joins TRBV28 to TRBJ2-3, with TRBD2 matching 8 bases. Looked up from germline, CDR1 is MDHEN and CDR2 is SYDVKM. V lost 6 bases, J lost 2 bases, and 7 bases stayed unmatched. The CDR3 sequence is 15 residues long. CDR3 coding DNA: TGTGCCAGCAGCGCGCCGGGACTAGACACAGATACGCAGTATTTT. The encoded protein is CASSAPGLDTDTQYF.

This clonotype was seen ten or more times. The chain carries TRBV11-2 and TRBJ1-1; maybe TRBD1 (5 bases). The CDR3 is made up of 11 amino acids. Per germline, CDR1 SGHAT and CDR2 FQNNGV. V dropped 5 bases and J dropped 14 bases, with 15 bases sitting between them. CDR3: CASSPGDRGFF. CDR3 DNA: TGTGCCAGCAGCCCAGGTGACCGGGGCTTCTTT.

This clonotype has ten or more counts. The rearrangement links TRBV6-1 to TRBJ2-5; the D gene could be TRBD1 or TRBD2 (7 bases each). The germline V gene has CDR1 MNHNS and CDR2 SASEGT. The V end lost 6 bases, the J end lost 4 bases, and 15 bases lay between the germline ends. The CDR3 length is 14 residues. This CDR3 is CASRVRGGPETQYF. CDR3 DNA: TGTGCCAGCAGAGTCAGGGGGGGGCCAGAGACCCAGTACTTC.

The sample holds a few counts of this clonotype. This chain connects TRBV6-2 or TRBV6-3 to TRBJ1-5; no reliable D call. This CDR3 comprises 13 residues. Per germline, CDR1 MNHEY and CDR2 SVGEGT. Trimming cost V 2 bases and J 1 base, with 3 bases left between them. The CDR3 DNA follows: TGTGCCAGCAGTTACGTAAGCAATCAGCCCCAGCATTTT. This translates into CASSYVSNQPQHF.

This clonotype was seen many times. This chain uses TRBV20-1 with TRBJ1-2; D possibly corresponds to TRBD1 (6 bases). Trimming left V 0 bases short and J 11 bases short, with 22 bases between. Germline CDR1 DFQATT, CDR2 SNEGSKA (reference sequence). The CDR3 runs 15 residues. The CDR3 sequence is CSARDPSPRAGDYTF. The CDR3 bases are TGCAGTGCTAGAGATCCGAGCCCCCGGGCAGGGGATTACACCTTC.

J is TRBJ2-3 and V is TRBV30; D is undetermined. The J call is in doubt because the DNA end fits TRBJ2-7 better. Germline CDR1 is GTSNPN and CDR2 is SVGIG (reference sequence). The CDR3 length is 13 residues. CDR3 sequence: CAWSVYPYDEQYF. The CDR3 DNA is TGTGCCTGGAGTGTATATCCCTACGACGAGCAGTACTTC.

This clonotype was seen ten or more times. The rearrangement uses TRBV5-5 and TRBJ1-2; TRBD1 is a possible D gene (5 bases). Germline loops: CDR1 SGHKS, CDR2 YYEKEE (reference sequence). The CDR3 sequence is 13 residues long. With 0 bases removed from V and 3 bases from J, the gap between germline ends came to 6 bases. The CDR3 region has the DNA TGTGCCAGCAGCTTGGAGGGGCACTATGGCTACACCTTC. It is translated as CASSLEGHYGYTF.

This clonotype has ten or more counts. The chain employs TRBV7-8 and TRBJ1-2, with a weak D call TRBD1 (5 bases). Germline CDR1 reads SGHVS; CDR2 reads FQNEAQ. V lost 5 bases to trimming and J lost 2 bases, with 9 bases between them. The CDR3 sequence is 13 residues long. The CDR3 loop is CASSLGDNYGYTF. CDR3 nucleotide sequence: TGTGCCAGCAGCCTCGGGGACAACTATGGCTACACCTTC.

There are many counts of this clonotype. The V call is TRBV20-1, the J call TRBJ2-1, with 14 bases aligning to TRBD2. Germline CDR1 and CDR2: DFQATT and SNEGSKA (reference sequence). V was pared by 0 bases and J by 2 bases, with 3 bases of the junction left unmatched. CDR3 length: 17 amino acids. Here the CDR3 reads CSARDRTSGGPYNEQFF. DNA for the CDR3: TGCAGTGCTAGAGATCGGACTAGCGGGGGGCCCTACAATGAGCAGTTCTTC.

This clonotype was seen many times. The chain combines TRBV20-1 with TRBJ2-1; D is perhaps TRBD2 (5 bases). The CDR3 extends over 16 amino acids. CDR1 and CDR2 (germline): DFQATT, SNEGSKA (reference sequence). The V and J ends lost 2 bases and 1 base respectively, with 15 bases between them. CDR3 DNA sequence: TGCAGTGCTAGATTCCCCCCTCGAGGGTCCTACAATGAGCAGTTCTTC. It specifies CSARFPPRGSYNEQFF.

This clonotype was counted ten times or more. The chain is built from TRBV2 and TRBJ2-5; TRBD2 agrees at 11 bases. The CDR3 contains 17 residues. V shed 5 bases and J 2 bases; nucleotides not matched to a gene: 10. In germline, CDR1 is SNHLY, CDR2 FYNNEI. CDR3 bases: TGTGCCAGCAGTTTTCCCCGACTAGCGGGATCACAAGAGACCCAGTACTTC. Translating it yields CASSFPRLAGSQETQYF.

This clonotype came up many times. This sequence joins TRBV11-1 and TRBJ2-5; possible D gene TRBD1, 5 bases. Trimming stripped 2 bases from V and 4 bases from J, with 14 bases between. Germline assignment: CDR1 SGHAT and CDR2 FQDESV (reference sequence). This CDR3 has 15 amino acids. The CDR3 nucleotides read TGTGCCAGCAGCTTAAGGTCTGCAGGGCCAGAGACCCAGTACTTC. It codes for CASSLRSAGPETQYF. The full variable domain, in which reference TRBV11-1 and TRBJ2-5 provide the parts outside the CDR3, is EAEVAQSPRYKITEKSQAVAFWCDPISGHATLYWYRQILGQGPELLVQFQDESVVDDSQLPKDRFSAERLKGVDSTLKIQPAELGDSAMYLCASSLRSAGPETQYFGPGTRLLVL.

V usage is TRBV20-1 and J usage is TRBJ1-1, with a tentative D call TRBD1 (5 bases). The CDR3 has 17 amino acids. Germline values: CDR1 DFQATT, CDR2 SNEGSKA (reference sequence). With 0 bases removed from V and 1 base from J, the gap between germline ends came to 18 bases. The CDR3 DNA sequence: TGCAGTGCTAGAGACTGGGGCTACGGGGGGAGGAACACTGAAGCTTTCTTT. Its protein is CSARDWGYGGRNTEAFF.

This clonotype was observed at least ten times. The V and J genes are TRBV12-3 or TRBV12-4 and TRBJ2-3; D is unresolved. With 2 bases removed from V and 5 bases from J, the gap between germline ends came to 5 bases. CDR3 length equals 12 residues. CDR3 loop: CASSLLLDTQYF. The CDR3 DNA sequence: TGTGCCAGCAGTTTATTACTAGATACGCAGTATTTT.

This clonotype came up many times. The J gene is TRBJ2-3, the V gene TRBV24-1; the D is unclear. The germline V and J ends were trimmed by 0 bases and 2 bases, with 5 bases remaining between them. CDR1 and CDR2 (germline): KGHDR, SFDVKD. The CDR3 runs to 14 residues. The CDR3 DNA is TGTGCCACCAGTGATTTGTTCGACACAGATACGCAGTATTTT. Amino acid sequence: CATSDLFDTDTQYF.

This clonotype was picked up many times. The chain's CDR3 is CASSDLGAGSTEAFF. DNA for the CDR3: TGTGCCAGCAGCGACCTGGGGGCCGGGTCCACTGAAGCTTTCTTT. This chain connects TRBV7-9 to TRBJ1-1; D is perhaps TRBD1 (6 bases). The ends were cut back, 5 bases at V and 4 bases at J, with 17 bases in the middle. Germline V CDR1 and CDR2: SEHNR, FQNEAQ (reference sequence). This CDR3 is built from 15 residues.

In its sample, this clonotype was seen a few times. The chain uses TRBV7-9 and TRBJ1-2; a possible D gene is TRBD1 (5 bases). The CDR3 has 15 residues. With 5 bases removed from V and 4 bases from J, the gap between germline ends came to 17 bases. Germline V gene data show CDR1 as SEHNR and CDR2 as FQNEAQ (reference sequence). CDR3 coding DNA: TGTGCCAGCAGCCCCGGGGGGGTGGTTGGCTATGGCTACACCTTC. Amino acid sequence: CASSPGGVVGYGYTF.

The chain combines TRBV28 with TRBJ2-3; D ambiguous. Germline CDR1 and CDR2: MDHEN and SYDVKM. Between the trimmed V and J ends, which lost 3 bases and 3 bases, there was a span of 31 bases. The CDR3 contains 21 residues. DNA of the CDR3: TGTGCCAGCAGTTTCGACCAAGTGCGGTTCTGGCGGAGCCCCAGGACAGATACGCAGTATTTT. Its protein product is CASSFDQVRFWRSPRTDTQYF.